Each of the 18 T cell receptor beta chains below was sequenced from the same sample in a study of blood T cell repertoires in COVID-19 (dated by TCRdb to 2018 to 2020). Preparation of the library involved the immunoSEQ multiplex PCR assay. TCRdb carries this immuneACCESS record with in-frame sequences only. Its versions omit some clonotypes, under half of them owing to an unresolved V gene in the studies checked, with the rest unexplained. The sample table records 53,000 or so clones; 90% of these occur just once. Approximately 6% of the sample belongs to the ten largest clones. The sequenced sample was peripheral blood. The source of these receptors is a man between 40 and 49 years old with acute or convalescent COVID-19.

This clone was seen only a few times. The genes are TRBV3-1 (or the pseudogene TRBV3-2) and TRBJ2-3; 7 bases are shared with TRBD1. The CDR3 extends over 15 amino acids. V shed 3 bases and J 1 base; nucleotides not matched to a gene: 4. In germline, CDR1 is LGHDT, CDR2 YNNKEL (reference sequence). CDR3 nucleotides: TGTGCCAGCAGCCAGAACAGGGGTGGCACAGATACGCAGTATTTT. Translating it yields CASSQNRGGTDTQYF.

This clone was counted a few times. The V call is TRBV4-1, the J call TRBJ2-7; D is ambiguous. The CDR3 has 13 amino acids. Germline-derived CDR1 and CDR2 are MGHRA and YSYEKL. Trimming took 1 base from V and 3 from J, leaving 7 bases between them. CDR3 sequence: CASSQGLDYEQYF. The CDR3 bases are TGCGCCAGCAGCCAAGGTCTAGACTACGAGCAGTACTTC.

This clone was recorded only once. The chain combines TRBV19 with TRBJ1-1, with 9 bases that match TRBD1. V lost 6 bases and J lost 1; bases outside the gene matches: 3. This CDR3 comprises 14 residues. The germline gives CDR1 LNHDA, CDR2 SQIVND (reference sequence). The CDR3 sequence: CASRVTGGNTEAFF. CDR3 nucleotide sequence: TGTGCCAGTAGAGTGACAGGGGGGAACACTGAAGCTTTCTTT.

The gene calls are TRBV4-3 and TRBJ1-2, with 7 bases identical to TRBD1. Germline values: CDR1 LGHNA, CDR2 YSLEER. V shed 0 bases and J 6 bases; nucleotides not matched to a gene: 1. This CDR3 contains 13 residues. The CDR3: CASSQEGGDGYTF. In nucleotides, the CDR3 is TGCGCCAGCAGCCAAGAAGGGGGCGATGGCTACACCTTC.

The chain employs TRBV5-1 and TRBJ1-2; unclear D gene. Germline V gene lookup returns CDR1 SGHRS and CDR2 YFSETQ. V lost 0 bases, J lost 6 bases, and 12 bases lay in between. The CDR3 runs 14 residues. The CDR3 DNA sequence: TGCGCCAGCAGCTTGGAGAGAGGGTCCAATGGCTACACCTTC. Its translation is CASSLERGSNGYTF. Supplemented by reference TRBV5-1 and TRBJ1-2, the full variable domain reads KAGVTQTPRYLIKTRGQQVTLSCSPISGHRSVSWYQQTPGQGLQFLFEYFSETQRNKGNFPGRFSGRQFSNSRSEMNVSTLELGDSALYLCASSLERGSNGYTFGSGTRLTVV.

The chain combines TRBV14 with TRBJ2-5; TRBD2 matches at 8 bases. The CDR3 loop spans 13 amino acids. The ends lost 8 bases at V and 5 bases at J; junction bases unmatched: 7. In germline, CDR1 is SGHDN, CDR2 FVKESK. This CDR3 reads CASAGGLGETQYF. The DNA of the CDR3 is TGTGCCAGCGCGGGGGGTCTTGGCGAGACCCAGTACTTC.

The chain employs TRBV25-1 and TRBJ2-2; a weak D match, TRBD1 (6 bases). Germline lookup yields CDR1 MGHDK and CDR2 SYGVNS. The CDR3 contains 15 residues. The germline V and J ends were trimmed by 6 bases and 7 bases, with 18 bases remaining between them. Here the CDR3 reads CASRGATRDIGELFF. Written as DNA, the CDR3 is TGTGCCAGCAGAGGGGCAACACGGGACATCGGGGAGCTGTTTTTT. The full variable domain, with the rest looked up from reference TRBV25-1 and TRBJ2-2, is EADIYQTPRYLVIGTGKKITLECSQTMGHDKMYWYQQDPGMELHLIHYSYGVNSTEKGDLSSESTVSRIRTEHFPLTLESARPSHTSQYLCASRGATRDIGELFFGEGSRLTVL.

V gene TRBV3-1 (or the pseudogene TRBV3-2) combines with J gene TRBJ1-2; D is perhaps TRBD1 (5 bases). Germline V gene sequence: CDR1 LGHDT, CDR2 YNNKEL (reference sequence). This CDR3 has 13 amino acids. With 4 bases removed from V and 5 bases from J, the gap between germline ends came to 11 bases. CDR3 amino acids: CASSPRDGYGYTF. In DNA, the CDR3 is TGTGCCAGCAGCCCGCGGGACGGTTATGGCTACACCTTC.

Judged by abundance, this clone is medium-sized. V gene TRBV7-9 combines with J gene TRBJ1-1, with no clear D. Germline V gene data show CDR1 as SEHNR and CDR2 as FQNEAQ (reference sequence). This CDR3 has 14 residues. Trimming pared 5 bases from V and 3 bases from J, leaving 13 bases between. CDR3 sequence (DNA): TGTGCCAGCAGCCCTGAGGCCCGGGACACTGAAGCTTTCTTT. As protein: CASSPEARDTEAFF.

The V and J genes are TRBV30 and TRBJ2-1; 9 bases fit TRBD2. The V and J ends lost 6 bases and 3 bases, in that order; junction bases with no gene match: 9. Germline CDR1 is GTSNPN and CDR2 is SVGIG (reference sequence). The CDR3 is made up of 15 amino acids. This CDR3 reads CACQAGGTIYNEQFF. The CDR3 nucleotides are TGTGCCTGCCAAGCGGGAGGAACAATCTACAATGAGCAGTTCTTC.

The chain carries TRBV5-8 and TRBJ2-1; D is unresolved. Trimming took off 3 bases at V and 7 bases at J, with 5 bases between the two ends. This CDR3 contains 11 residues. Germline-derived CDR1 and CDR2 are SGHTS and YDEGEE. The DNA for the CDR3 is TGTGCCAGCAGCTCCTTGAATGAGCAGTTCTTC. This gives the protein CASSSLNEQFF.

This chain links TRBV24-1 with TRBJ2-4; D might be TRBD2 (7 bases). CDR1 and CDR2 (germline): KGHDR, SFDVKD. V dropped 7 bases and J dropped 0 bases, with 12 bases sitting between them. This CDR3 has 15 residues. This CDR3 is CATSGGPKAKNIQYF. The CDR3, as DNA: TGTGCCACCAGCGGGGGGCCCAAAGCCAAAAACATTCAGTACTTC.

The chain employs TRBV11-1 and TRBJ1-6; D perhaps matches TRBD1 (5 bases). The CDR3 is 14 amino acids. V dropped 0 bases and J dropped 6 bases, with 6 bases sitting between them. Germline lookup yields CDR1 SGHAT and CDR2 FQDESV (reference sequence). CDR3 in amino acids: CASSLAGVNSPLHF. The CDR3, as DNA: TGTGCCAGCAGCTTAGCAGGGGTTAATTCACCCCTCCACTTT. The entire variable domain, with the rest obtained from reference TRBV11-1 and TRBJ1-6, is as follows: EAEVAQSPRYKITEKSQAVAFWCDPISGHATLYWYRQILGQGPELLVQFQDESVVDDSQLPKDRFSAERLKGVDSTLKIQPAELGDSAMYLCASSLAGVNSPLHFGNGTRLTVT.

V gene TRBV4-2 combines with J gene TRBJ2-7; 11 nucleotides match TRBD2. This CDR3 region has 16 residues. The V and J ends lost 3 bases and 1 base, in that order; junction bases with no gene match: 5. Germline V CDR1 and CDR2: LGHNA, YNFKEQ. CDR3 amino acids: CASSHGLAGDSYEQYF. The CDR3 DNA follows: TGTGCCAGCAGCCATGGACTAGCGGGCGATTCCTACGAGCAGTACTTC.

The chain uses TRBV7-9 and TRBJ1-1, with 8 bases lining up with TRBD1. The germline V gene encodes CDR1 SEHNR and CDR2 FQNEAQ (reference sequence). The V segment lost 3 bases and the J segment 1 base; nucleotides outside the gene matches: 4. CDR3 size: 15 residues. The CDR3 DNA reads as TGTGCCAGCAGCTTTTCGGGGACAGGGAACACTGAAGCTTTCTTT. Protein product: CASSFSGTGNTEAFF. Drawing the rest from reference TRBV7-9 and TRBJ1-1, the complete variable domain is DTGVSQNPRHKITKRGQNVTFRCDPISEHNRLYWYRQTLGQGPEFLTYFQNEAQLEKSRLLSDRFSAERPKGSFSTLEIQRTEQGDSAMYLCASSFSGTGNTEAFFGQGTRLTVV.

The chain joins TRBV5-6 to TRBJ1-1, with D unclear. There are 13 residues in the CDR3. Germline CDR1 and CDR2: SGHDT and YYEEEE. With 2 bases removed from V and 7 bases from J, the gap between germline ends came to 12 bases. CDR3 sequence reads: CASSLTGSDEAFF. CDR3 DNA: TGTGCCAGCAGCTTAACGGGGTCCGATGAAGCTTTCTTT.

The chain couples TRBV18 to TRBJ2-7; possible D gene TRBD1, 5 bases. The V gene lost 4 bases and the J gene lost 4 bases, with 8 bases spanning the gap. The germline gives CDR1 KGHSH, CDR2 LQKENI. The CDR3 spans 12 residues. CDR3 nucleotide sequence: TGTGCCAGCTCACAGGACACTTACGAGCAGTACTTC. Its translation: CASSQDTYEQYF.

This chain links TRBV11-1 with TRBJ1-1, with D uncertain. The CDR3 loop spans 13 amino acids. V was trimmed by 0 bases and J by 5 bases, leaving 7 bases between them. The germline V gene has CDR1 SGHAT and CDR2 FQDESV (reference sequence). The CDR3 loop reads CASSLARGTEAFF. The CDR3, as DNA: TGTGCCAGCAGCTTAGCGAGAGGGACTGAAGCTTTCTTT.